What follows are 17 T cell receptor beta chains derived from one specimen sequenced in a study of regulatory T cells in long-lasting Graves disease. Construction of TCR beta libraries relied on iRepertoire HTBI primers and on Arm-PCR targeting CDR3 regions. TCRdb re-analysed the multiplex PCR reads in MiXCR, keeping a single row per CDR3 protein. This sample has 200,000 to 250,000 distinct CDR3 sequences, with 18% found just once. This sample's time point: newly diagnosed GD, antithyroid drugs for less than 3 months. RNA extracted from PBMCs served as the sequencing template. This specimen was peripheral blood mononuclear cells (PBMCs), taken at new diagnosis, from a patient treated with antithyroid drugs. Receptors were obtained from a female donor with Graves disease.

This clonotype has ten or more counts. The chain recombines TRBV28 with TRBJ1-1; a possible D gene is TRBD1 (5 bases). The CDR3 totals 12 residues. Germline V lookup: CDR1 MDHEN, CDR2 SYDVKM. Trimming cost V 6 bases and J 6 bases, with 11 bases left between them. CDR3: CASRQMGAEAFF. CDR3 DNA: TGTGCCAGCAGGCAAATGGGGGCTGAAGCTTTCTTT.

This clonotype was counted at least ten times. The rearrangement joins TRBV27 to TRBJ2-3; a weak D match, TRBD2 (5 bases). Trimming removed 2 bases at V and 5 bases at J, with 8 bases between. The CDR3 covers 13 residues. Germline lookup yields CDR1 MNHEY and CDR2 SMNVEV (reference sequence). CDR3 sequence reads: CASSLRRGDTQYF. The DNA of the CDR3 is TGTGCCAGCAGTTTACGTCGGGGAGATACGCAGTATTTT.

The sample holds many counts of this clonotype. The gene calls are TRBV7-3 and TRBJ2-2; tentatively, D is TRBD2 (6 bases). With 3 bases removed from V and 1 base from J, the gap between germline ends came to 6 bases. The CDR3 contains 14 residues. Per the germline V gene, CDR1 is SGHTA and CDR2 is FQGTGA. CDR3 DNA sequence: TGTGCCAGCAGCTTCGGGGGGAACACCGGGGAGCTGTTTTTT. It is translated as CASSFGGNTGELFF.

This clonotype was observed at least ten times. This chain connects TRBV5-1 to TRBJ2-5, with 7 bases identical to TRBD2. The germline gives CDR1 SGHRS, CDR2 YFSETQ. The ends lost 7 bases at V and 6 bases at J; junction bases unmatched: 6. The CDR3 has 12 residues. The CDR3 is CASFSTSQTQYF. The CDR3 nucleotides are TGCGCCAGCTTTTCGACTAGCCAGACCCAGTACTTC.

This clonotype was seen ten or more times. The chain joins TRBV6-2 or TRBV6-3 to TRBJ2-1; 11 bases match TRBD2. CDR3 length equals 15 residues. The junction had 6 bases not matched to a gene; V was cut back by 7 bases and J by 4 bases. Per germline, CDR1 MNHEY and CDR2 SVGEGT. CDR3 loop: CASTSTSGAYNEQFF. In nucleotides, the CDR3 is TGTGCCAGCACTTCGACTAGCGGGGCATACAATGAGCAGTTCTTC.

There are many counts of this clonotype. The chain carries TRBV2 and TRBJ2-3, with D perhaps TRBD2 (6 bases). The J call may not be correct, given that the DNA end is closer to TRBJ2-7. Per germline, CDR1 SNHLY and CDR2 FYNNEI. The CDR3 loop spans 14 amino acids. The CDR3 sequence: CASLAGTGSYEQYF. The CDR3 coding sequence is TGTGCCAGCCTCGCCGGGACTGGCTCCTACGAGCAGTACTTC.

This clonotype appeared many times. V is TRBV6-5 and J is TRBJ1-1, with unresolved D. With 0 bases removed from V and 0 bases from J, the gap between germline ends came to 8 bases. CDR3 length: 15 amino acids. Germline CDR1 is MNHEY and CDR2 is SVGAGI. The CDR3 nucleotides read TGTGCCAGCAGTTACTCGCCAGGCATGAACACTGAAGCTTTCTTT. As protein: CASSYSPGMNTEAFF.

This clonotype was found many times. The V gene is TRBV18, the J gene TRBJ2-6; D remains unclear. Germline V gene lookup returns CDR1 KGHSH and CDR2 LQKENI. This CDR3 spans 14 amino acids. V was pared by 2 bases and J by 3 bases, with 5 bases between. The CDR3, as DNA: TGTGCCAGCTCACCAGGGTTTGGGGCCAACGTCCTGACTTTC. Amino acids: CASSPGFGANVLTF.

This clonotype was observed at least ten times. This chain uses TRBV12-3 or TRBV12-4 with TRBJ1-5; D is uncertain. Trimming stripped 6 bases from V and 2 bases from J, with 8 bases between. The CDR3 is made up of 13 amino acids. CDR3 residues: CASRVAGNQPQHF. As DNA, the CDR3 is TGTGCCAGCAGGGTCGCGGGCAATCAGCCCCAGCATTTT.

This clonotype has a count of ten or more. CDR3 sequence reads: CATSDGGPGTEAFF. As DNA, the CDR3 is TGTGCCACCTCGGACGGGGGGCCAGGAACTGAAGCTTTCTTT. The gene calls are TRBV19 and TRBJ1-1, with D tentatively TRBD1 (6 bases). CDR1 is LNHDA, CDR2 SQIVND, per germline (reference sequence). CDR3 length: 14 amino acids. V shed 10 bases and J shed 5 bases, with 20 bases lying between them.

Many counts were recorded for this clonotype. This chain joins TRBV7-2 and TRBJ2-7; TRBD1 or TRBD2 may be the D gene (6 bases each). The germline V gene has CDR1 SGHTA and CDR2 FQGNSA. CDR3 size: 15 residues. V gave up 4 bases and J gave up 0 bases, with 13 bases separating them. The DNA of the CDR3 is TGTGCCAGCAGCTCAGGGGCGGGGTTCTCCTACGAGCAGTACTTC. It encodes CASSSGAGFSYEQYF.

A note on this clonotype: A much larger clone is a single base away; this may be a read error. The J gene is TRBJ2-7, the V gene TRBV20-1; D remains unclear. With 1 base removed from V and 7 bases from J, the gap between germline ends came to 8 bases. Germline-derived CDR1 and CDR2 are DFQATT and SNEGSKA (reference sequence). CDR3 length: 11 residues. In DNA, the CDR3 is TGCAGTGCTAGAGTATTTGGGGAGCAGTACTTC. It codes for CSARVFGEQYF.

In this sample, this clonotype turned up many times. The rearrangement links TRBV7-2 to TRBJ1-6, with 8 nucleotides matching TRBD1. CDR3 length equals 15 residues. The germline V gene has CDR1 SGHTA and CDR2 FQGNSA. V trimming: 5 bases; J trimming: 11 bases; junction bases outside the gene matches: 11. For the CDR3, the DNA is TGTGCCAGCAGCCTACCGGGACAGGTTTCTCCACCCCTCCACTTT. Its translation is CASSLPGQVSPPLHF.

In the case of this clonotype: An end of the junction differs from the germline gene, which may be a read error. V is TRBV7-7 and J is TRBJ2-1; D gene ambiguous. CDR1 is SSHAT, CDR2 FNYEAQ, per germline (reference sequence). CDR3 size: 15 residues. The CDR3 DNA is TGTGCCAGCAGCCGAGAGCACTCCACGGGCAATGAGAAGTTCTTC. As protein: CASSREHSTGNEKFF.

This clonotype appeared many times. The CDR3 coding sequence is TGTGCCAGCAGCCCCTTGAGCTTGGCTGAAGCTTTCTTT. Protein sequence: CASSPLSLAEAFF. J is TRBJ1-1 and V is TRBV27; no clear D gene. Germline V CDR1 and CDR2: MNHEY, SMNVEV (reference sequence). V lost 6 bases and J 6 bases, leaving 14 bases between the germline ends. The CDR3 is 13 amino acids.

This rearrangement joins TRBV9 to TRBJ2-1, with 14 bases aligning to TRBD2. Germline V gene data show CDR1 as SGDLS and CDR2 as YYNGEE. With 0 bases clipped from V and 13 bases from J, the junction kept 6 bases outside the gene matches. CDR3 length: 15 residues. The CDR3 reads CASSVEGTSGRDQFF. The CDR3 coding sequence is TGTGCCAGCAGCGTAGAGGGGACTAGCGGGAGAGATCAGTTCTTC.

This clonotype was seen ten or more times. The chain joins TRBV18 to TRBJ1-3, with 7 bases fitting TRBD1. V lost 4 bases and J lost 1; bases outside the gene matches: 7. This CDR3 is built from 16 residues. The V gene's germline CDR1 is KGHSH and CDR2 LQKENI. CDR3 DNA sequence: TGTGCCAGCTCACTCTCCTCGGGACAGTCTGGAAACACCATATATTTT. Translating it yields CASSLSSGQSGNTIYF.